Listed below are T cell receptor beta chains from one sample, sequenced in a study of control samples from healthy donors and cancer patients. TCRdb's table, derived via immunoSEQ multiplex PCR, lists solely in-frame clones and lacks some. The sample has about 80,000 clones, around nine tenths seen once. Sequenced material: blood. The origin of the receptors is a woman in her fifties or sixties in good health. Each CDR3 is given without its conserved first and last residue. Fields, in order: V gene, CDR3 protein.

TRBV11-3,ASSGLETQLFVRGVIQY
TRBV20-1,SAGLADTQY
TRBV18,ASSPQGSTEAF
TRBV15,ATSSPRTSGGTDTQY
TRBV7-2,ASSLSGLDSNQPQH
TRBV7-8,ASSVSRDSPYEQY
TRBV5-1,ASSLVGQGIEQY
TRBV11-3,ASRGEAYNEQF
TRBV10-3,AISESSQADTQY
TRBV19,ASSGLAGVPLK
TRBV5-1,ASSAGTLTDTQY
TRBV6-5,ASSTLSGELF
TRBV29-1,SVRDRTYEQY
TRBV19,ASSGTATNEKLF
TRBV9,ASSLRFRANSGANVLT
TRBV5-5,ASSFRDIGPYEQY
TRBV29-1,SGKSGTFYNEQF
TRBV11-3,ASSFYRARDGYT
TRBV2,ASSLLLGTGHYGYT
TRBV11-2,ASSEGLAETQY
TRBV11-3,ASSSSGQPATNEKLF
TRBV5-1,ASSLPGSTDTQY